The 10 T cell receptor beta chains below come from one sample, sequenced in a study of T cell responses to AZD1222 COVID-19 vaccine. Clones were sequenced by immunoSEQ multiplex PCR, and TCRdb holds only the in-frame ones, with some missing. This table holds 80,000 to 95,000 clones, 80% to 90% found once. The specimen was peripheral blood, collected on day 0 of AZD1222 vaccination. The receptors were gathered from an adult in good health.

This chain joins TRBV7-2 and TRBJ1-1, with D perhaps matching TRBD1 (5 bases). The length of the CDR3 is 15 residues. Germline V gives CDR1 SGHTA, CDR2 FQGNSA. The V end was cut by 2 bases, the J end by 0 bases, with 10 bases between. The CDR3 nucleotides are TGTGCCAGCAGCTTATTTGGGACGGTGAACACTGAAGCTTTCTTT. Amino acid sequence: CASSLFGTVNTEAFF.

The chain has TRBV12-3 or TRBV12-4 and TRBJ1-4; 8 bases are a match to TRBD1. Trimming removed 6 bases from V and 7 bases from J; junction bases left unmatched: 1. The CDR3 contains 12 residues. CDR3 protein: CASSTGGEKLFF. The CDR3, as DNA: TGTGCCAGCAGCACAGGGGGTGAAAAACTGTTTTTT.

V is TRBV12-3 or TRBV12-4 and J is TRBJ1-1; tentatively, D is TRBD1 (6 bases). V lost 3 bases and J 7 bases, leaving 12 bases between the germline ends. This CDR3 has 13 residues. CDR3 bases: TGTGCCAGCAGTTTTCGGACAGCCAGTGAAGCTTTCTTT. It codes for CASSFRTASEAFF.

The chain uses TRBV11-2 and TRBJ1-6; no definite D call. The ends were cut back, 0 bases at V and 9 bases at J, with 6 bases in the middle. This CDR3 has 13 residues. Germline V gene data show CDR1 as SGHAT and CDR2 as FQNNGV. The CDR3 reads CASSLDGSSPLHF. The CDR3 bases are TGTGCCAGCAGCTTAGATGGAAGTTCACCCCTCCACTTT.

The sample holds one count of this clone. The CDR3 coding sequence is TGTGCCAGCCAAACAACCGGGGACTTCAATCAGCCCCAGCATTTT. This gives the protein CASQTTGDFNQPQHF. J is TRBJ1-5 and V is TRBV18; D possibly corresponds to TRBD1 (5 bases). CDR3 size: 15 residues. V was cut by 8 bases and J by 3 bases, with 17 bases left in between. Germline CDR1 is KGHSH and CDR2 is LQKENI.

The chain combines TRBV6-5 with TRBJ2-5; 9 bases match TRBD1. The V and J ends lost 9 bases and 4 bases, in that order; junction bases with no gene match: 6. The CDR3 consists of 13 residues. Germline values: CDR1 MNHEY, CDR2 SVGAGI. CDR3 loop: CASRDRVLETQYF. In DNA, the CDR3 is TGTGCCAGTCGGGACAGGGTTTTAGAGACCCAGTACTTC.

This clone was picked up a small number of times. The rearrangement links TRBV18 to TRBJ1-1, with a tentative D call TRBD1 (5 bases). The germline V gene encodes CDR1 KGHSH and CDR2 LQKENI. V lost 3 bases to trimming and J lost 1 base, with 15 bases between them. This CDR3 comprises 16 residues. CDR3 DNA: TGTGCCAGCTCACCTCAGAAAGGGGAGGGGAACACTGAAGCTTTCTTT. Translated: CASSPQKGEGNTEAFF. The whole variable domain, filled in from reference TRBV18 and TRBJ1-1, reads NAGVMQNPRHLVRRRGQEARLRCSPMKGHSHVYWYRQLPEEGLKFMVYLQKENIIDESGMPKERFSAEFPKEGPSILRIQQVVRGDSAAYFCASSPQKGEGNTEAFFGQGTRLTVV.

This rearrangement joins TRBV5-5 to TRBJ1-2, with 12 bases lining up with TRBD1. Germline lookup yields CDR1 SGHKS and CDR2 YYEKEE (reference sequence). V gave up 2 bases and J gave up 8 bases; unmatched junction bases: 13. This CDR3 comprises 17 residues. The DNA for the CDR3 is TGTGCCAGCAGCTTAATTCTCGGGACAGGGGGCGCAGGGGGCTACACCTTC. Encoded protein: CASSLILGTGGAGGYTF.

CDR3 DNA: TGTGCCAGCAGCCGGGTTAAGGGGGGTGAAGCTTTCTTT. Protein product: CASSRVKGGEAFF. The J gene is TRBJ1-1, the V gene TRBV5-8; possibly TRBD1 for D (6 bases). From germline, CDR1 is SGHTS and CDR2 YDEGEE. V gave up 4 bases and J gave up 7 bases, with 14 bases separating them. The CDR3 is made up of 13 amino acids.

The rearrangement links TRBV9 to TRBJ1-1; 12 nucleotides agree with TRBD1. After removal of 3 bases from V and 6 bases from J, the junction contained 9 bases not matched to a gene. Germline-derived CDR1 and CDR2 are SGDLS and YYNGEE. The CDR3 has 16 amino acids. CDR3 protein: CASSALGTGGSAEAFF. The CDR3 nucleotides are TGTGCCAGCAGCGCCCTCGGGACAGGGGGCTCAGCTGAAGCTTTCTTT.